The 9 T cell receptor beta chains reported below all come from one sample, sequenced in a study of blood T cell repertoires in COVID-19. The data were produced by immunoSEQ multiplex PCR, yet TCRdb's version contains in-frame clones alone and is incomplete. The sample shows approximately 40,000 clones, 75% to 95% of them seen only once. The specimen sequenced was peripheral blood. These receptor sequences come from a woman at least 80 years old with acute or convalescent COVID-19.

The chain employs TRBV5-5 and TRBJ2-5, with TRBD2 matching over 8 bases. Trimming took 2 bases from V and 1 from J; bases not matched to a gene: 10. The germline CDR1 and CDR2 sequences are SGHKS and YYEKEE (reference sequence). The CDR3 is 17 residues long. CDR3 sequence: CASSLGVSGGTQETQYF. In DNA form, the CDR3 reads TGTGCCAGCAGCTTAGGAGTAAGCGGGGGCACCCAAGAGACCCAGTACTTC.

V is TRBV6-5 and J is TRBJ1-2; D call uncertain. This CDR3 has 13 amino acids. The germline V and J ends were trimmed by 2 bases and 6 bases, with 10 bases remaining between them. Germline V gives CDR1 MNHEY, CDR2 SVGAGI. The CDR3 region has the DNA TGTGCCAGCAGTTACGGCGGGGTTAATGGCTACACCTTC. Residues: CASSYGGVNGYTF.

V is TRBV5-6 and J is TRBJ2-1, with 8 nucleotides matching TRBD2. Trimming removed 4 bases from V and 6 bases from J; junction bases left unmatched: 15. CDR1 and CDR2 from the germline V gene are SGHDT and YYEEEE. CDR3 length: 17 residues. CDR3 residues: CASSLWGLAGGINEQFF. The CDR3 DNA reads as TGTGCCAGCAGCCTCTGGGGGTTGGCGGGGGGCATCAATGAGCAGTTCTTC.

The J gene is TRBJ2-4, the V gene TRBV6-2 or TRBV6-3; D is perhaps TRBD1 (5 bases). Germline lookup yields CDR1 MNHEY and CDR2 SVGEGT. V lost 5 bases, J lost 14 bases, and 19 bases lay in between. CDR3 length: 13 amino acids. The DNA of the CDR3 is TGTGCCAGCAGTCAGGCCAGGGTCACCAACGAGTACTTC. Translated: CASSQARVTNEYF.

The chain combines TRBV7-2 with TRBJ2-7, with D unclear. Per germline, CDR1 SGHTA and CDR2 FQGNSA. The CDR3 loop spans 13 amino acids. The V and J ends lost 1 base and 4 bases respectively, with 8 bases between them. DNA for the CDR3: TGTGCCAGCAGCTTAGGAATAGCATACGAGCAGTACTTC. Its protein product is CASSLGIAYEQYF.

The CDR3 sequence: CASSPGLAYSYEQYF. The CDR3 DNA sequence: TGTGCCAGCAGCCCGGGGTTGGCGTACTCCTACGAGCAGTACTTC. J is TRBJ2-7 and V is TRBV7-2; D perhaps matches TRBD2 (5 bases). The V and J ends lost 5 bases and 0 bases respectively, with 14 bases between them. The CDR3 spans 15 residues. CDR1 is SGHTA, CDR2 FQGNSA, per germline.

V usage is TRBV7-8 and J usage is TRBJ1-2, with 9 bases aligning to TRBD1. The CDR3 totals 13 residues. Germline values: CDR1 SGHVS, CDR2 FQNEAQ. Unmatched junction bases numbered 6, after V lost 5 bases and J lost 8 bases. The CDR3 sequence: CASSRDRVYGYTF. CDR3 sequence (DNA): TGTGCCAGCAGCCGGGACAGGGTATACGGCTACACCTTC.

J is TRBJ2-1 and V is TRBV5-1; tentatively, D is TRBD2 (5 bases). Trimming took off 1 base at V and 8 bases at J, with 19 bases between the two ends. In germline, CDR1 is SGHRS, CDR2 YFSETQ. The CDR3 is 16 residues long. For the CDR3, the DNA is TGCGCCAGCAGCTTGTTCGGACTCGGCACTAACGATGAGCAGTTCTTC. It codes for CASSLFGLGTNDEQFF.

This sequence joins TRBV7-2 and TRBJ2-7, with D possibly matching TRBD2 (7 bases). This CDR3 has 16 residues. V was cut by 1 base and J by 2 bases, with 15 bases left in between. Germline assignment: CDR1 SGHTA and CDR2 FQGNSA. CDR3 amino acids: CASSLGGGTTPYEQYF. CDR3 sequence (DNA): TGTGCCAGCAGCTTAGGGGGGGGGACAACCCCCTACGAGCAGTACTTC.